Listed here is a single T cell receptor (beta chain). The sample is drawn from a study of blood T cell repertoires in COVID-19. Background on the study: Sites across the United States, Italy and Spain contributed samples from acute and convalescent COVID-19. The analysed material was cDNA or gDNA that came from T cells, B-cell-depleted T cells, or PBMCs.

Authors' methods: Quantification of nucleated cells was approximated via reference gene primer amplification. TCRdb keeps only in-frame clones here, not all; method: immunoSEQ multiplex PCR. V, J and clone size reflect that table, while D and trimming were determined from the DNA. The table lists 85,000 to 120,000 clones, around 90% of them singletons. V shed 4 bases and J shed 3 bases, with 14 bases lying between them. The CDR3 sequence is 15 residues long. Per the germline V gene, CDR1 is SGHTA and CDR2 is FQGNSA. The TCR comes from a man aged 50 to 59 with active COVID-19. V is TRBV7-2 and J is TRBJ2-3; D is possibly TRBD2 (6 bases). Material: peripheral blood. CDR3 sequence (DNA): TGTGCCAGCAGCTCCTGGGGGGTTAGGACAGATACGCAGTATTTT. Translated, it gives CASSSWGVRTDTQYF.